This T cell receptor beta chain emerged from a study of tumor and adjacent non-tumor tissue in lung cancer. The template was RNA from unsorted bulk tissue. Donors were chemotherapy-naive, newly diagnosed lung cancer surgical patients in China, August–late 2014. Three rounds of nested PCR, following a modified ARM-PCR protocol, produced the TCRbeta library. One entry per CDR3 protein results from TCRdb running MiXCR on the multiplex PCR reads. The sample records some 200,000 distinct CDR3 sequences, around 70% being singletons. Details on this clonotype: Compared with germline, one end of the junction differs, possibly owing to a read error.

CDR3 length: 20 amino acids. The germline V gene encodes CDR1 SGHAT and CDR2 FQNNGV. This chain connects TRBV11-2 to TRBJ1-2, with 7 positions matching TRBD1. Sequenced sample: lung tumor tissue. The sequence came from a man aged 60-69 years with non-small cell lung cancer. The CDR3 protein is CASSLDPGGQFKESDYGYTF. CDR3 bases: TGTGCCAGCAGCTTAGATCCAGGGGGACAGTTCAAAGAATCTGACTATGGCTACACTTTC.